The 19 T cell receptor beta chains given below trace back to one sample, sequenced in a study of neoadjuvant nivolumab and ipilimumab in lung cancer. Generated by immunoSEQ multiplex PCR, the TCRdb table keeps only in-frame clones and is missing some. This sample has 8,000 to 10,000 clones, with around 81% found just once. The sample consisted of peripheral blood, taken before neoadjuvant nivolumab, alone or with ipilimumab. These receptors came from an adult with non-small cell lung cancer.

The V call is TRBV11-2, the J call TRBJ2-3; tentatively, D is TRBD2 (7 bases). CDR1 SGHAT and CDR2 FQNNGV come from the germline V gene. The CDR3 length is 16 residues. With 0 bases removed from V and 4 bases from J, the gap between germline ends came to 14 bases. This CDR3 is CASSLELGGRPDTQYF. For the CDR3, the DNA is TGTGCCAGCAGCTTAGAATTGGGGGGGCGCCCAGATACGCAGTATTTT. Drawing the rest from reference TRBV11-2 and TRBJ2-3, the complete variable domain is EAGVAQSPRYKIIEKRQSVAFWCNPISGHATLYWYQQILGQGPKLLIQFQNNGVVDDSQLPKDRFSAERLKGVDSTLKIQPAKLEDSAVYLCASSLELGGRPDTQYFGPGTRLTVL.

The rearrangement uses TRBV4-1 and TRBJ1-5, with 7 nucleotides matching TRBD1. CDR3 size: 14 residues. V was clipped by 5 bases and J by 0 bases; unmatched bases: 1. Looked up from germline, CDR1 is MGHRA and CDR2 is YSYEKL. The CDR3 nucleotides are TGCGCCAGCAGCACAGGGGATAGCAATCAGCCCCAGCATTTT. Translating gives CASSTGDSNQPQHF.

This clone has more than one count but fewer than ten. V gene TRBV5-1 combines with J gene TRBJ2-7; 9 nucleotides match TRBD1. Per the germline V gene, CDR1 is SGHRS and CDR2 is YFSETQ. The V segment lost 2 bases and the J segment 6 bases; nucleotides outside the gene matches: 6. This CDR3 comprises 14 residues. CDR3 coding DNA: TGCGCCAGCAGCTTACAGGGGGCACGTAGCGAGCAGTACTTC. This codes for CASSLQGARSEQYF. The full variable domain, its missing parts supplied by reference TRBV5-1 and TRBJ2-7, is KAGVTQTPRYLIKTRGQQVTLSCSPISGHRSVSWYQQTPGQGLQFLFEYFSETQRNKGNFPGRFSGRQFSNSRSEMNVSTLELGDSALYLCASSLQGARSEQYFGPGTRLTVT.

The chain couples TRBV7-9 to TRBJ1-1, with D hard to call. Germline V gene sequence: CDR1 SEHNR, CDR2 FQNEAQ (reference sequence). The CDR3 has 12 amino acids. V was shortened by 0 bases and J by 4 bases, with 3 bases between the two germline ends. The CDR3 loop reads CASSLAVTEAFF. CDR3 coding DNA: TGTGCCAGCAGCTTAGCAGTCACTGAAGCTTTCTTT.

In its sample, this clone was seen once. This chain uses TRBV18 with TRBJ2-2; D not certain. The CDR3 contains 12 residues. V lost 5 bases and J lost 0, with 1 base in between. CDR1 and CDR2 from the germline V gene are KGHSH and LQKENI. In DNA form, the CDR3 reads TGTGCCAGCTCAGCGAACACCGGGGAGCTGTTTTTT. Amino acid sequence: CASSANTGELFF.

This rearrangement joins TRBV6-5 to TRBJ2-1; 12 bases agree with TRBD2. The CDR3 is made up of 16 amino acids. Germline V gives CDR1 MNHEY, CDR2 SVGAGI. V lost 4 bases to trimming and J lost 4 bases; unmatched junction nucleotides: 5. The CDR3 is CASSSLAGGPYNEQFF. The CDR3 coding sequence is TGTGCCAGCAGTTCCCTAGCGGGAGGGCCTTACAATGAGCAGTTCTTC.

The chain uses TRBV6-5 and TRBJ1-1; no clear D. The V end lost 0 bases, the J end lost 4 bases, and 15 bases lay between the germline ends. The CDR3 runs to 16 residues. Germline loops: CDR1 MNHEY, CDR2 SVGAGI. The CDR3 sequence is CASSYSRVGLSTEAFF. CDR3 nucleotides: TGTGCCAGCAGTTACTCGAGAGTAGGGCTGAGCACTGAAGCTTTCTTT.

This clone was seen a handful of times. The rearrangement uses TRBV5-4 and TRBJ1-2; weak D call: TRBD1 (5 bases). The CDR3 sequence is 14 residues long. The germline V gene has CDR1 SGHNT and CDR2 YYREEE (reference sequence). Trimming left V 0 bases short and J 8 bases short, with 14 bases between. The CDR3 here is CASSLEQGRRGYTF. CDR3 bases: TGTGCCAGCAGCTTGGAGCAGGGTCGGAGGGGCTACACCTTC.

The chain recombines TRBV19 with TRBJ2-2; D is unresolved. Per the germline V gene, CDR1 is LNHDA and CDR2 is SQIVND (reference sequence). Trimming removed 6 bases from V and 5 bases from J, with 13 bases in between. The CDR3 contains 14 residues. The CDR3 DNA sequence: TGTGCCAGTAGGTTAAGCCGTCTAACCGGGGAGCTGTTTTTT. This encodes CASRLSRLTGELFF. Using reference TRBV19 and TRBJ2-2 for the parts outside the CDR3, the full variable domain is DGGITQSPKYLFRKEGQNVTLSCEQNLNHDAMYWYRQDPGQGLRLIYYSQIVNDFQKGDIAEGYSVSREKKESFPLTVTSAQKNPTAFYLCASRLSRLTGELFFGEGSRLTVL.

The CDR3 is CASSLGPTNEKLFF. In nucleotides, the CDR3 is TGCGCCAGCAGCCTGGGACCCACGAATGAAAAACTGTTTTTT. The chain combines TRBV5-1 with TRBJ1-4, with D perhaps TRBD1 (5 bases). V was shortened by 4 bases and J by 5 bases, with 12 bases between the two germline ends. The CDR3 sequence is 14 residues long. The germline CDR1 and CDR2 sequences are SGHRS and YFSETQ. The full variable domain, its missing parts supplied by reference TRBV5-1 and TRBJ1-4, is KAGVTQTPRYLIKTRGQQVTLSCSPISGHRSVSWYQQTPGQGLQFLFEYFSETQRNKGNFPGRFSGRQFSNSRSEMNVSTLELGDSALYLCASSLGPTNEKLFFGSGTQLSVL.

This chain uses TRBV7-9 with TRBJ2-1; D possibly corresponds to TRBD2 (6 bases). The germline gives CDR1 SEHNR, CDR2 FQNEAQ (reference sequence). This CDR3 contains 12 residues. With 1 base removed from V and 9 bases from J, the gap between germline ends came to 7 bases. CDR3 nucleotides: TGTGCCAGCAGCTTAGTGGGAGGTGAGCAGTTCTTC. Translating it yields CASSLVGGEQFF.

This chain joins TRBV29-1 and TRBJ2-3; 8 nucleotides match TRBD2. Losses at the gene ends were 6 bases for V and 11 bases for J; bases not matched to a gene: 13. Germline lookup yields CDR1 SQVTM and CDR2 ANQGSEA. The CDR3 sequence is 13 residues long. CDR3 protein: CSVSVAGNEKQYF. Here the CDR3 DNA reads TGCAGCGTCTCGGTAGCGGGAAATGAGAAGCAGTATTTT.

V gene TRBV28 combines with J gene TRBJ1-1; weak D call: TRBD1 (5 bases). This CDR3 comprises 15 residues. The V end was cut by 4 bases, the J end by 4 bases, with 16 bases between. Germline values: CDR1 MDHEN, CDR2 SYDVKM. The DNA of the CDR3 is TGTGCCAGCAGTTCACCGGGACCTTCCGGCACTGAAGCTTTCTTT. This translates into CASSSPGPSGTEAFF.

The chain links TRBV5-1 to TRBJ2-7; D may match TRBD1 or TRBD2 (5 bases each). CDR3 size: 16 residues. Trimming took off 0 bases at V and 2 bases at J, with 15 bases between the two ends. The germline V gene has CDR1 SGHRS and CDR2 YFSETQ. CDR3 coding DNA: TGCGCCAGCAGCTTGGACCCAGGGACCATGACCTACGAGCAGTACTTC. Protein: CASSLDPGTMTYEQYF.

There are a few counts of this clone. This chain links TRBV21-1 with TRBJ2-7; TRBD2 reflects the table's D call only, with no check against the DNA. TRBV21-1 constitutes a pseudogene. This CDR3 is 16 amino acids long. The DNA for the CDR3 is TGTGCCAGCCATCACAAGATAGCGGGAGAGCCCCACGAGCAGTACTTC. Its translation: CASHHKIAGEPHEQYF.

V is TRBV4-1 and J is TRBJ2-3, with no clear D. CDR3 length equals 15 residues. Germline CDR1 reads MGHRA; CDR2 reads YSYEKL. Trimming removed 0 bases from V and 5 bases from J, with 12 bases in between. The CDR3 loop reads CASSQDTLSLDTQYF. CDR3 in DNA: TGCGCCAGCAGCCAAGATACCCTCTCCCTAGATACGCAGTATTTT.

This clone was observed once. V is TRBV7-2 and J is TRBJ2-5; D ambiguous. V was pared by 1 base and J by 3 bases, with 12 bases between. The CDR3 has 15 residues. CDR1 and CDR2 (germline): SGHTA, FQGNSA. The CDR3 region has the DNA TGTGCCAGCAGCTTAGACAACACTAACAAAGAGACCCAGTACTTC. Translated: CASSLDNTNKETQYF.

J is TRBJ2-3 and V is TRBV28; no clear D gene. Trimming stripped 5 bases from V and 0 bases from J, with 12 bases between. CDR1 MDHEN and CDR2 SYDVKM come from the germline V gene. CDR3 length: 15 amino acids. This CDR3 is CASSPEPHSTDTQYF. The CDR3 DNA is TGTGCCAGCAGTCCGGAACCCCATAGCACAGATACGCAGTATTTT.

This sequence joins TRBV4-1 and TRBJ2-3; D ambiguous. Germline-derived CDR1 and CDR2 are MGHRA and YSYEKL. Trimming shortened V by 8 bases and J by 0 bases, and 12 bases separated the two germline ends. The CDR3 runs 14 residues. CDR3 DNA sequence: TGCGCCAGCGGGCCGGCGGCTAGCACAGATACGCAGTATTTT. Amino acid sequence: CASGPAASTDTQYF.